These 15 T cell receptor beta chains were all obtained from the same sample, sequenced in a study of radiotherapy plus CTLA-4 blockade in lung cancer. Some clones are missing from TCRdb's copy, which holds only in-frame ones; the method was immunoSEQ multiplex PCR. The sample shows roughly 42,000 clones, more than 75% of them seen only once. This specimen was peripheral blood, taken from a patient treated with radiotherapy plus ipilimumab. These receptors were collected from a human donor with non-small cell lung cancer that progressed on radiotherapy plus ipilimumab.

The V call is TRBV11-2, the J call TRBJ1-5, with D perhaps TRBD1 (5 bases). The CDR3 is 13 residues long. Trimming cost V 7 bases and J 5 bases, with 12 bases left between them. Germline V lookup: CDR1 SGHAT, CDR2 FQNNGV. In nucleotides, the CDR3 is TGTGCCAGCACCCCCGACAGTGATCAGCCCCAGCATTTT. Translation: CASTPDSDQPQHF.

V is TRBV5-1 and J is TRBJ1-2, with 11 positions matching TRBD1. Germline loops: CDR1 SGHRS, CDR2 YFSETQ. V lost 4 bases to trimming and J lost 6 bases; unmatched junction nucleotides: 8. CDR3 length: 15 amino acids. CDR3 sequence reads: CASSQGQGAGDGYTF. DNA of the CDR3: TGCGCCAGCAGCCAAGGACAGGGGGCCGGGGATGGCTACACCTTC.

This chain joins TRBV5-1 and TRBJ1-2, with D possibly being TRBD1 (5 bases). Germline V gives CDR1 SGHRS, CDR2 YFSETQ. The CDR3 runs to 13 residues. V was pared by 0 bases and J by 9 bases, with 12 bases between. Here the CDR3 reads CASSLEEGYSYTF. The CDR3 region has the DNA TGCGCCAGCAGCTTGGAGGAGGGGTATAGCTACACCTTC.

V gene TRBV6-5 combines with J gene TRBJ2-5, with 8 nucleotides matching TRBD2. The length of the CDR3 is 15 residues. V dropped 4 bases and J dropped 4; count of bases not matched to a gene: 8. Germline CDR1 MNHEY, CDR2 SVGAGI. CDR3 bases: TGTGCCAGCAGTTTCGGGGGGGGACGACCAGAGACCCAGTACTTC. Amino acids: CASSFGGGRPETQYF.

As regards this clone: Its ends do not fully match the called genes, so a read error is possible. This chain uses TRBV5-4 with TRBJ1-6; possible D gene TRBD1, 5 bases. CDR1 and CDR2 (germline): SGHNT, YYREEE (reference sequence). The CDR3 has 14 residues. CDR3 residues: CASSLGQVGSPLHF. The CDR3 DNA follows: TGTGCCAGCAGTTTGGGGCAGGTTGGATCACCCCTCCACTTT.

V and J are TRBV7-9 and TRBJ1-2; D gene unclear. Germline V lookup: CDR1 SEHNR, CDR2 FQNEAQ (reference sequence). This CDR3 comprises 12 residues. V lost 4 bases and J lost 8, with 11 bases in between. The CDR3 loop reads CASSSQVAGYTF. CDR3 nucleotide sequence: TGTGCCAGCAGCTCCCAGGTTGCGGGCTACACCTTC.

This clone was seen only once. CDR3 sequence: CASSFSSGGNTDTQYF. The CDR3 nucleotides read TGTGCCAGCAGCTTCAGTAGCGGGGGGAACACAGATACGCAGTATTTT. V is TRBV11-2 and J is TRBJ2-3; 10 nucleotides match TRBD2. The CDR3 totals 16 residues. The ends lost 3 bases at V and 2 bases at J; junction bases unmatched: 5. Germline values: CDR1 SGHAT, CDR2 FQNNGV.

Regarding this clone: Within the sample, other DNA sequences also encode this same CDR3. V is TRBV11-2 and J is TRBJ1-1, with D perhaps matching TRBD1 (5 bases). This CDR3 has 14 amino acids. Trimming took 5 bases from V and 2 from J, leaving 12 bases between them. CDR1 is SGHAT and CDR2 is FQNNGV in the germline V gene. CDR3 amino acids: CASSPQVGNTEAFF. The CDR3 DNA follows: TGTGCCAGCAGCCCACAGGTGGGCAACACTGAAGCTTTCTTT.

This sequence joins TRBV2 and TRBJ2-5; the D gene is possibly TRBD2 (6 bases). This CDR3 is 13 amino acids long. The germline V gene encodes CDR1 SNHLY and CDR2 FYNNEI. Between the trimmed V and J ends, which lost 6 bases and 7 bases, there was a span of 15 bases. In DNA form, the CDR3 reads TGTGCCAGCAGGCGGGACGCCTTAGGGACCCAGTACTTC. Amino acids: CASRRDALGTQYF. The whole variable domain, filled in from reference TRBV2 and TRBJ2-5, reads EPEVTQTPSHQVTQMGQEVILRCVPISNHLYFYWYRQILGQKVEFLVSFYNNEISEKSEIFDDQFSVERPDGSNFTLKIRSTKLEDSAMYFCASRRDALGTQYFGPGTRLLVL.

CDR3 in DNA: TGTGCCAGCTCACCCCAGGGAAACACCGGGGAGCTGTTTTTT. It is translated as CASSPQGNTGELFF. V is TRBV18 and J is TRBJ2-2, with D perhaps TRBD1 (5 bases). Trimming shortened V by 3 bases and J by 2 bases, and 7 bases separated the two germline ends. This CDR3 spans 14 amino acids. Germline CDR1 is KGHSH and CDR2 is LQKENI.

In this sample, this clone turned up once. The sample has other DNA sequences that encode this CDR3 too. CDR3 residues: CASSGDDRGGQPQHF. CDR3 bases: TGTGCCAGCAGTGGCGATGACAGGGGAGGCCAGCCCCAGCATTTT. V is TRBV2 and J is TRBJ1-5; 8 bases are a match to TRBD1. There are 15 residues in the CDR3. V shed 4 bases, J shed 7 bases, and the junction held 9 bases outside the gene matches. Per germline, CDR1 SNHLY and CDR2 FYNNEI.

This chain uses TRBV6-4 with TRBJ1-6; 8 bases align to TRBD1. V lost 4 bases, J lost 5 bases, and 10 bases stayed unmatched. CDR1 is MRHNA, CDR2 SNTAGT, per germline. The CDR3 covers 17 residues. The CDR3 nucleotides are TGTGCCAGCAGTGTTCCGGACAGGGCCTTACATAATTCACCCCTCCACTTT. Protein sequence: CASSVPDRALHNSPLHF.

The rearrangement links TRBV7-6 to TRBJ1-1, with TRBD1 identical over 7 bases. Germline V gives CDR1 SGHVS, CDR2 FNYEAQ. The CDR3 sequence is 19 residues long. The V segment lost 5 bases and the J segment 0 bases; nucleotides outside the gene matches: 18. The CDR3 bases are TGTGCCAGCAGCAACGATGGGAAAAGGGGGCTGGGTATGAACACTGAAGCTTTCTTT. Its translation is CASSNDGKRGLGMNTEAFF. Using reference TRBV7-6 and TRBJ1-1 for the parts outside the CDR3, the full variable domain is GAGVSQSPRYKVTKRGQDVALRCDPISGHVSLYWYRQALGQGPEFLTYFNYEAQQDKSGLPNDRFSAERPEGSISTLTIQRTEQRDSAMYRCASSNDGKRGLGMNTEAFFGQGTRLTVV.

This clone has just one count. This chain links TRBV5-1 with TRBJ2-3, with 8 bases aligning to TRBD1. V lost 3 bases to trimming and J lost 1 base; unmatched junction nucleotides: 1. The CDR3 consists of 14 residues. From germline, CDR1 is SGHRS and CDR2 YFSETQ. The CDR3 bases are TGCGCCAGCAGCTCGGGACAGGGCACAGATACGCAGTATTTT. Protein: CASSSGQGTDTQYF.

The chain is built from TRBV6-5 and TRBJ2-2; D gene unclear. Deletions cut 2 bases from V and 6 bases from J, with 7 bases between. The CDR3 is made up of 13 amino acids. Germline CDR1 is MNHEY and CDR2 is SVGAGI. The CDR3 reads CASSYPPAGELFF. CDR3 DNA sequence: TGTGCCAGCAGTTACCCCCCAGCCGGGGAGCTGTTTTTT.